Described below is a single T cell receptor beta chain sequence and its context. What it binds is unknown. The CDR3 sequence is 15 residues long. Germline V gene sequence: CDR1 WSHSY, CDR2 SAAADI. Trimming shortened V by 3 bases and J by 4 bases, and 15 bases separated the two germline ends. The entry originates in a study of cytomegalovirus exposure and HLA in healthy donors. General study results and limits: V- and J-gene trimming in TCR beta was tied to a missense DCLRE1C variant by an analysis performed later. In vitro experiments confirmed that three CMV-associated chains were specific for CMV antigens.

Amplification used 60 Vbeta primers and 13 Jbeta primers. Clones were sequenced by immunoSEQ multiplex PCR, and TCRdb holds only the in-frame ones, with some missing. The profile shows hundreds of thousands of clones, approximately 90% of them singletons. Input material: PBMCs. The chain combines TRBV10-2 with TRBJ1-2, with D possibly being TRBD1 (6 bases). This sequence was found in a young woman in good health and CMV-seronegative. The CDR3 region has the DNA TGCGCCAGCAGTGAAGAGGACAGCACAATCTATGGCTACACCTTC. Amino acid sequence: CASSEEDSTIYGYTF.